Shown below are 32 T cell receptor beta chains from a single sample sequenced in a study of cytomegalovirus exposure and HLA in healthy donors. PCR amplification relied on 60 Vbeta primers (plus 13 Jbeta primers). This table comes from immunoSEQ multiplex PCR, and its TCRdb copy is limited to in-frame clones, with some not included. The sample holds over 150,000 clones, 80% to 90% seen once. Sequenced input: PBMCs. The source is a girl aged 2-10 years in good health and CMV-seropositive.

The V gene is TRBV13, the J gene TRBJ2-7; 8 bases map to TRBD2. V lost 5 bases and J lost 4; bases outside the gene matches: 7. Germline V gives CDR1 PRHDT, CDR2 FYEKMQ (reference sequence). The length of the CDR3 is 14 residues. The CDR3 region is CASSPGTSWYEQYF. Here the CDR3 DNA reads TGTGCCAGCAGCCCAGGGACTAGTTGGTACGAGCAGTACTTC.

The chain has TRBV20-1 and TRBJ2-3, with a weak D call TRBD2 (5 bases). TRBJ2-1 explains the end of the DNA better; the J call may be wrong. CDR1 DFQATT and CDR2 SNEGSKA come from the germline V gene (reference sequence). The CDR3 is 11 amino acids. The CDR3 DNA reads as TGCAGTGCTAGTGGAGGCGGTGAGCAGTTCTTC. Translated, it gives CSASGGGEQFF.

This chain joins TRBV5-1 and TRBJ1-4, with TRBD1 as a possible D gene (6 bases). CDR3 length equals 15 residues. Deletions cut 0 bases from V and 7 bases from J, with 13 bases between. The germline CDR1 and CDR2 sequences are SGHRS and YFSETQ. Here the CDR3 reads CASSLVSGASEKLFF. In DNA, the CDR3 is TGCGCCAGCAGCTTGGTTTCAGGGGCTAGTGAAAAACTGTTTTTT.

This chain joins TRBV6-6 and TRBJ1-2; 10 bases map to TRBD1. CDR1 is MNHNY and CDR2 is SVGAGI in the germline V gene (reference sequence). V shed 10 bases and J 4 bases; nucleotides not matched to a gene: 12. This CDR3 has 15 amino acids. The CDR3 DNA reads TGTGCCACCTCGGGAAGAGGACAGGGGGGCTATGGCTACACCTTC. It is translated as CATSGRGQGGYGYTF.

The genes are TRBV5-4 and TRBJ1-1; TRBD1 might be the D (6 bases). Between the trimmed V and J ends, which lost 4 bases and 4 bases, there was a span of 11 bases. CDR3 size: 13 residues. From germline, CDR1 is SGHNT and CDR2 YYREEE (reference sequence). The CDR3 sequence is CASSSLGGTEAFF. CDR3 DNA: TGTGCCAGCAGCAGCCTAGGGGGCACTGAAGCTTTCTTT.

The chain links TRBV4-1 to TRBJ2-3; 9 bases match TRBD1. With 5 bases clipped from V and 5 bases from J, the junction kept 17 bases outside the gene matches. Germline V CDR1 and CDR2: MGHRA, YSYEKL. The CDR3 contains 18 residues. The CDR3 region has the DNA TGCGCCAGCAGCGACCGGGACAGGGTCTTTGAGTTGGGAGATACGCAGTATTTT. Translating gives CASSDRDRVFELGDTQYF.

In nucleotides, the CDR3 is TGTGCCAGTATTTCCTTAAGTGGTCCAGTTAACTATGGCTACACCTTC. Encoded protein: CASISLSGPVNYGYTF. The gene calls are TRBV19 and TRBJ1-2; D unresolved. The CDR3 sequence is 16 residues long. CDR1 and CDR2 from the germline V gene are LNHDA and SQIVND (reference sequence). V was trimmed by 7 bases and J by 1 base, leaving 19 bases between them.

The genes are TRBV6-5 and TRBJ1-1; perhaps TRBD1 as D (5 bases). The CDR3 contains 15 residues. Per germline, CDR1 MNHEY and CDR2 SVGAGI. The V end was cut by 7 bases, the J end by 3 bases, with 18 bases between. The CDR3 bases are TGTGCCAGCACTTCTAATCCAGGGACTCACACTGAAGCTTTCTTT. Translating it yields CASTSNPGTHTEAFF.

The genes are TRBV28 and TRBJ1-2; D ambiguous. Germline loops: CDR1 MDHEN, CDR2 SYDVKM. Trimming pared 4 bases from V and 3 bases from J, leaving 15 bases between. This CDR3 has 15 amino acids. The CDR3 reads CASSSLFKLDYGYTF. CDR3 in DNA: TGTGCCAGCAGTTCCCTTTTTAAATTAGACTATGGCTACACCTTC.

V gene TRBV6-5 combines with J gene TRBJ2-2; D is possibly TRBD2 (5 bases). Germline CDR1 and CDR2: MNHEY and SVGAGI. This CDR3 spans 14 amino acids. The V end lost 7 bases, the J end lost 1 base, and 10 bases lay between the germline ends. Here the CDR3 DNA reads TGTGCCAGCAACCTACGGGGGAACACCGGGGAGCTGTTTTTT. Protein product: CASNLRGNTGELFF.

The chain has TRBV19 and TRBJ1-5; 8 bases agree with TRBD1. The J segment lost 7 bases and the V segment lost 3 bases, leaving 5 bases of the junction unmatched. Germline-derived CDR1 and CDR2 are LNHDA and SQIVND (reference sequence). The CDR3 loop spans 14 amino acids. Here the CDR3 DNA reads TGTGCCAGTAGTATGACAGGGGACCGACAGCCCCAGCATTTT. Amino acids: CASSMTGDRQPQHF.

This chain links TRBV11-3 with TRBJ2-5, with unresolved D. Trimming left V 2 bases short and J 5 bases short, with 15 bases between. Germline loops: CDR1 SGHNT, CDR2 YENEEA. The CDR3 has 15 amino acids. The CDR3 coding sequence is TGTGCCAGCAGCTTATTGGGTGAGACTGAGGAGACCCAGTACTTC. Translation: CASSLLGETEETQYF.

CDR3 residues: CASSLETSGGGDTQYF. The CDR3 DNA reads TGCGCCAGCAGCTTGGAGACTAGCGGGGGTGGAGATACGCAGTATTTT. This sequence joins TRBV5-1 and TRBJ2-3; the match to TRBD2 covers 12 bases. Losses at the gene ends were 0 bases for V and 5 bases for J; bases not matched to a gene: 4. Germline values: CDR1 SGHRS, CDR2 YFSETQ. The CDR3 runs 16 residues.

To note about this clone: Its ends do not fully match the called genes, so a read error is possible. The V gene is TRBV5-5, the J gene TRBJ2-7; D call uncertain. The CDR3 runs 12 residues. Per the germline V gene, CDR1 is SGHKS and CDR2 is YYEKEE (reference sequence). This CDR3 reads CASSLVVSDTTF. The CDR3 DNA follows: TGTGCCAGCAGCTTGGTGGTTTCAGACACCACTTTC.

CDR3 loop: CASSVGTGGIGYTF. In DNA, the CDR3 is TGTGCCAGCAGCGTAGGGACAGGGGGCATCGGCTACACCTTC. This sequence joins TRBV9 and TRBJ1-2, with TRBD1 matching over 11 bases. The V gene end was trimmed by 0 bases and the J gene end by 8 bases; junction bases not matched to a gene: 3. From germline, CDR1 is SGDLS and CDR2 YYNGEE. CDR3 length equals 14 residues.

V usage is TRBV18 and J usage is TRBJ2-2, with D perhaps TRBD1 (7 bases). V was shortened by 6 bases and J by 3 bases, with 20 bases between the two germline ends. CDR1 is KGHSH, CDR2 LQKENI, per germline. This CDR3 comprises 17 residues. This CDR3 is CASSTRGAFDYTGELFF. The CDR3, as DNA: TGTGCCAGCTCTACCAGGGGGGCCTTCGACTACACCGGGGAGCTGTTTTTT.

This chain links TRBV5-4 with TRBJ2-1; TRBD2 matches at 9 bases. The CDR3 is 15 residues long. J was trimmed by 0 bases and V by 5 bases; bases with no gene match: 3. Germline V gene sequence: CDR1 SGHNT, CDR2 YYREEE (reference sequence). The CDR3 sequence: CASSFSGSSYNEQFF. The CDR3 coding sequence is TGTGCCAGCAGTTTTAGCGGGAGCTCCTACAATGAGCAGTTCTTC. The variable domain in full, completed from reference TRBV5-4 and TRBJ2-1, reads ETGVTQSPTHLIKTRGQQVTLRCSSQSGHNTVSWYQQALGQGPQFIFQYYREEENGRGNFPPRFSGLQFPNYSSELNVNALELDDSALYLCASSFSGSSYNEQFFGPGTRLTVL.

This clone qualifies as medium-sized (0.01 to 0.1%). This chain uses TRBV2 with TRBJ1-1; 9 bases align to TRBD1. Per the germline V gene, CDR1 is SNHLY and CDR2 is FYNNEI. After removal of 6 bases from V and 3 bases from J, the junction contained 8 bases not matched to a gene. CDR3 length equals 15 residues. CDR3 in amino acids: CASSRKQGADTEAFF. The CDR3 bases are TGTGCCAGCAGCCGGAAACAGGGGGCGGACACTGAAGCTTTCTTT.

The chain is built from TRBV6-5 and TRBJ1-2; D perhaps matches TRBD1 (5 bases). V was pared by 0 bases and J by 6 bases, with 8 bases between. This CDR3 is 13 amino acids long. Germline loops: CDR1 MNHEY, CDR2 SVGAGI. The CDR3 coding sequence is TGTGCCAGCAGTTACTCTCAGGGTGATGGCTACACCTTC. It codes for CASSYSQGDGYTF.

This clone appeared a few times. The chain is built from TRBV18 and TRBJ1-1; D remains ambiguous. Trimming pared 6 bases from V and 7 bases from J, leaving 18 bases between. Germline V gene lookup returns CDR1 KGHSH and CDR2 LQKENI. CDR3 size: 14 residues. CDR3: CASSRRPGEVEAFF. The CDR3 DNA follows: TGTGCCAGCTCGCGGAGACCGGGAGAGGTTGAAGCTTTCTTT.

As regards this clone: Mismatch with germline at one junction end may stem from a read error. Other nucleotide sequences in the sample specify the same CDR3. This sequence joins TRBV5-6 and TRBJ2-7; 8 bases are shared with TRBD1. CDR1 and CDR2 from the germline V gene are SGHDT and YYEEEE. The CDR3 has 15 amino acids. CDR3 residues: CASSSSDRASYEQYF. CDR3 coding DNA: TGCGCCAGCAGCTCCTCGGACAGGGCATCCTACGAGCAGTACTTC.

V gene TRBV11-2 combines with J gene TRBJ2-2; 7 bases map to TRBD1. Trimming removed 6 bases from V and 3 bases from J; junction bases left unmatched: 7. The length of the CDR3 is 15 residues. Germline CDR1 and CDR2: SGHAT and FQNNGV. The CDR3 here is CASRFDRAHTGELFF. The DNA for the CDR3 is TGTGCCAGCAGATTCGACAGGGCGCACACCGGGGAGCTGTTTTTT.

The chain recombines TRBV5-1 with TRBJ2-3; 11 positions agree with TRBD1. In germline, CDR1 is SGHRS, CDR2 YFSETQ. There are 17 residues in the CDR3. V shed 4 bases, J shed 5 bases, and the junction held 12 bases outside the gene matches. CDR3 coding DNA: TGCGCCAGCAGCCCTTTAGGAGGACAGGGGGCGTTAGATACGCAGTATTTT. This sequence encodes CASSPLGGQGALDTQYF.

This chain uses TRBV6-5 with TRBJ1-1; the match to TRBD1 covers 11 bases. With 5 bases clipped from V and 10 bases from J, the junction kept 6 bases outside the gene matches. The CDR3 loop spans 13 amino acids. CDR1 is MNHEY and CDR2 is SVGAGI in the germline V gene. This CDR3 is CASSPGQGARAFF. CDR3 coding DNA: TGTGCCAGCAGTCCCGGACAGGGGGCGCGAGCTTTCTTT.

The chain recombines TRBV5-1 with TRBJ2-7, with a tentative D call TRBD1 (6 bases). The CDR3 consists of 18 residues. Trimming stripped 3 bases from V and 1 base from J, with 23 bases between. The germline CDR1 and CDR2 sequences are SGHRS and YFSETQ. DNA for the CDR3: TGCGCCAGCAGCTCCCGATGGGCAGGGGAACCCGTTTCCTACGAGCAGTACTTC. Protein product: CASSSRWAGEPVSYEQYF.

V gene TRBV5-1 combines with J gene TRBJ1-2; TRBD1 might be the D (6 bases). Germline assignment: CDR1 SGHRS and CDR2 YFSETQ. The CDR3 is 14 amino acids. V lost 0 bases and J lost 6, with 12 bases in between. The CDR3 reads CASSLVQGSDGYTF. CDR3 bases: TGCGCCAGCAGCTTGGTACAGGGATCGGATGGCTACACCTTC.

A single count supports this clone. The V and J genes are TRBV30 and TRBJ1-5, with D possibly matching TRBD1 (6 bases). Between the trimmed V and J ends, which lost 2 bases and 4 bases, there was a span of 12 bases. The CDR3 length is 14 residues. Germline loops: CDR1 GTSNPN, CDR2 SVGIG (reference sequence). The CDR3 nucleotides read TGTGCCTGGAGTTCCGGGACACTTAATCAGCCCCAGCATTTT. It encodes CAWSSGTLNQPQHF.

The chain recombines TRBV27 with TRBJ2-7; the match to TRBD2 covers 9 bases. From germline, CDR1 is MNHEY and CDR2 SMNVEV (reference sequence). Trimming removed 6 bases from V and 6 bases from J; junction bases left unmatched: 12. CDR3 size: 15 residues. In nucleotides, the CDR3 is TGTGCCAGCAGAGGGAAGTCGCGGGAGGGCCGCGAGCAGTACTTC. This encodes CASRGKSREGREQYF.

The rearrangement joins TRBV4-1 to TRBJ2-2, with TRBD2 matching 7 bases. The junction had 4 bases not matched to a gene; V was cut back by 0 bases and J by 6 bases. The CDR3 loop spans 15 amino acids. The germline V gene has CDR1 MGHRA and CDR2 YSYEKL. The CDR3: CASSQDREVSGELFF. The CDR3 coding sequence is TGCGCCAGCAGCCAAGATCGGGAGGTATCCGGGGAGCTGTTTTTT.

This clone showed up just once. The rearrangement uses TRBV11-2 and TRBJ2-1; D possibly corresponds to TRBD2 (5 bases). Trimming shortened V by 0 bases and J by 11 bases, and 17 bases separated the two germline ends. The CDR3 contains 15 residues. Germline assignment: CDR1 SGHAT and CDR2 FQNNGV. The CDR3 DNA reads TGTGCCAGCAGCTTAGATCCGCACTCTCAGCGGAAGCAGTTCTTC. Encoded protein: CASSLDPHSQRKQFF.

This chain links TRBV5-1 with TRBJ1-4; TRBD1 is a possible D gene (6 bases). This CDR3 has 16 residues. Germline values: CDR1 SGHRS, CDR2 YFSETQ. V gave up 2 bases and J gave up 0 bases, with 11 bases separating them. The CDR3 DNA follows: TGCGCCAGCAGCTTTGACAGGCGTGCAACTAATGAAAAACTGTTTTTT. Its protein is CASSFDRRATNEKLFF.

This clone appeared a single time. The gene calls are TRBV15 and TRBJ2-6; TRBD1 agrees at 7 bases. Germline lookup yields CDR1 LNHNV and CDR2 YYDKDF (reference sequence). CDR3 length: 18 amino acids. V was pared by 1 base and J by 0 bases, with 6 bases of the junction left unmatched. The CDR3 here is CATSRVRDSFSGANVLTF. The CDR3 nucleotides read TGTGCCACCAGCAGAGTCCGGGACAGCTTCTCTGGGGCCAACGTCCTGACTTTC.